The 16 T cell receptor beta chains presented below share a single source sample, sequenced in a study of CD8+CD57+ T cells in acquired aplastic anemia. CD8+CD57+ cell expansion had been shown by flow cytometry in patients chosen for sequencing. Genomic DNA provided the template from which TCR beta VDJ and CDR3 profiles were obtained. TCRdb analysed the reads with MiXCR anew, one entry per CDR3 protein. The table lists around 200,000 distinct CDR3 sequences, around 50% of them singletons, with about 20% in the top ten. Sequencing used sorted CD4+, CD8+, or CD8+CD57+ T cells (not recorded which) from PBMCs. The receptors derive from a human donor with aplastic anemia.

The chain links TRBV19 to TRBJ2-3, with no clear D. Trimming shortened V by 3 bases and J by 4 bases, and 11 bases separated the two germline ends. Germline CDR1 is LNHDA and CDR2 is SQIVND (reference sequence). The CDR3 runs 14 residues. CDR3 protein: CASSISASADTQYF. CDR3 DNA: TGTGCCAGTAGTATCTCGGCCAGCGCAGATACGCAGTATTTT.

Written as DNA, the CDR3 is TGTGCCAGCAGTGAATACTACGAGCAGTACTTC. This encodes CASSEYYEQYF. The chain links TRBV25-1 to TRBJ2-7; the D is unclear. In germline, CDR1 is MGHDK, CDR2 SYGVNS. The length of the CDR3 is 11 residues. V gave up 0 bases and J gave up 3 bases, with 0 bases separating them.

This clonotype was counted ten times or more. The chain is built from TRBV2 and TRBJ1-1, with no clear D. Between the trimmed V and J ends, which lost 1 base and 4 bases, there was a span of 7 bases. This CDR3 is 13 amino acids long. CDR1 is SNHLY, CDR2 FYNNEI, per germline. CDR3 sequence (DNA): TGTGCCAGCAGTGAAGAACAGAGCACTGAAGCTTTCTTT. Translated: CASSEEQSTEAFF.

V and J are TRBV5-5 and TRBJ2-6, with unresolved D. CDR1 and CDR2 (germline): SGHKS, YYEKEE (reference sequence). CDR3 length: 12 amino acids. V was clipped by 7 bases and J by 5 bases, with 7 bases between them. The CDR3 protein is CASSLWANVLTF. The CDR3, as DNA: TGTGCCAGCTCACTATGGGCCAACGTCCTGACTTTC.

The V and J genes are TRBV5-1 and TRBJ2-5, with 12 bases identical to TRBD1. The germline V gene has CDR1 SGHRS and CDR2 YFSETQ. The J segment lost 4 bases and the V segment lost 4 bases, leaving 8 bases of the junction unmatched. This CDR3 has 16 amino acids. In DNA form, the CDR3 reads TGCGCCAGCAGCCCGGGGGACAGGGGGCCCGTAGAGACCCAGTACTTC. Its translation is CASSPGDRGPVETQYF.

Points on this clonotype: The junction differs from germline at one of its ends, possibly a read error. This chain links TRBV6-5 with TRBJ2-7, with TRBD1 identical over 9 bases. Germline V lookup: CDR1 MNHEY, CDR2 SVGAGI. The CDR3 contains 13 residues. CDR3 in amino acids: CASRDRVAYEQYF. The CDR3 DNA follows: TGCGCCAGCCGGGACAGGGTGGCCTACGAGCAGTACTTC.

The chain is built from TRBV7-8 and TRBJ2-7; 8 bases align to TRBD1. J was trimmed by 5 bases and V by 5 bases; bases with no gene match: 8. The CDR3 has 14 amino acids. Per the germline V gene, CDR1 is SGHVS and CDR2 is FQNEAQ. CDR3 DNA: TGTGCCAGCAGCACTCCGGACAGGGTCCACGAGCAGTACTTC. It specifies CASSTPDRVHEQYF. Supplemented by reference TRBV7-8 and TRBJ2-7, the full variable domain reads GAGVSQSPRYKVAKRGQDVALRCDPISGHVSLFWYQQALGQGPEFLTYFQNEAQLDKSGLPSDRFFAERPEGSVSTLKIQRTQQEDSAVYLCASSTPDRVHEQYFGPGTRLTVT.

This clonotype was counted a few times. This sequence may be a read error, since a much larger clone differs from it by one base. V and J are TRBV5-1 and TRBJ1-2; D is unclear. CDR1 SGHRS and CDR2 YFSETQ come from the germline V gene. The CDR3 sequence is 14 residues long. CDR3 residues: CVSSLEGIYYGYTF. CDR3 nucleotide sequence: TGCGTCAGCAGCTTGGAAGGGATCTACTATGGCTACACCTTC.

This clonotype was counted once. No conserved phenylalanine or tryptophan is present at the end of the CDR3, so a read error is the likely explanation. The chain links TRBV28 to TRBJ2-1; the D is unclear. This CDR3 region has 14 residues. Per germline, CDR1 MDHEN and CDR2 SYDVKM. Trimming took 5 bases from V and 4 from J, leaving 12 bases between them. The CDR3 DNA follows: TGTGCCAGCAGTCTTGTGTTTCTATACAATGAGCAGTTCCTC. Its protein is CASSLVFLYNEQFL.

The chain couples TRBV7-2 to TRBJ1-1; D call uncertain. Looked up from germline, CDR1 is SGHTA and CDR2 is FQGNSA. Trimming removed 4 bases at V and 2 bases at J, with 20 bases between. The CDR3 is 17 residues long. CDR3 sequence (DNA): TGTGCCAGCAGCTCCTCAGCTGGGTTTGCGGCAAACACTGAAGCTTTCTTT. This gives the protein CASSSSAGFAANTEAFF.

This chain connects TRBV20-1 to TRBJ2-7; 16 bases map to TRBD2. V trimming: 6 bases; J trimming: 2 bases; junction bases outside the gene matches: 1. Germline lookup yields CDR1 DFQATT and CDR2 SNEGSKA (reference sequence). The CDR3 covers 14 residues. The CDR3 nucleotides read TGCAGTGCGGGACTAGCGGGAGGGCCCTACGAGCAGTACTTC. Protein product: CSAGLAGGPYEQYF.

This clonotype has at least ten counts. J is TRBJ2-7 and V is TRBV5-6, with TRBD1 identical over 9 bases. Germline V gene data show CDR1 as SGHDT and CDR2 as YYEEEE. The V gene end was trimmed by 2 bases and the J gene end by 6 bases; junction bases not matched to a gene: 6. The CDR3 runs to 14 residues. The CDR3 here is CASSLPGQGSEQYF. CDR3 in DNA: TGTGCCAGCAGCTTACCGGGACAGGGAAGCGAGCAGTACTTC.

The table lists this clonotype with many counts. CDR3 loop: CASSVGIRRGTEAFF. Written as DNA, the CDR3 is TGTGCCAGCAGCGTAGGCATCCGCAGGGGCACTGAAGCTTTCTTT. V usage is TRBV9 and J usage is TRBJ1-1, with a weak D call TRBD1 (6 bases). The CDR3 contains 15 residues. The V end was cut by 0 bases, the J end by 4 bases, with 13 bases between. Germline CDR1 is SGDLS and CDR2 is YYNGEE. Variable domain in full (rest from reference TRBV9 and TRBJ1-1): DSGVTQTPKHLITATGQRVTLRCSPRSGDLSVYWYQQSLDQGLQFLIQYYNGEERAKGNILERFSAQQFPDLHSELNLSSLELGDSALYFCASSVGIRRGTEAFFGQGTRLTVV.

This clonotype turned up a few times. The rearrangement uses TRBV30 and TRBJ1-2; the match to TRBD1 covers 7 bases. Germline CDR1 GTSNPN, CDR2 SVGIG (reference sequence). Germline trimming cut 8 bases from V and 5 bases from J; bases unmatched to any gene: 8. The CDR3 consists of 12 residues. CDR3 DNA sequence: TGTGCCCAACAGGGGTCGCGGTATGGCTACACCTTC. Encoded protein: CAQQGSRYGYTF.

The CDR3 nucleotides are TGTGCCACCAGTGATTTAAGAAATGGGCGGGAGCAGTTCTTC. It specifies CATSDLRNGREQFF. J is TRBJ2-1 and V is TRBV24-1; D remains unclear. Germline CDR1 reads KGHDR; CDR2 reads SFDVKD. This CDR3 is built from 14 residues. Trimming pared 1 base from V and 10 bases from J, leaving 13 bases between.

V gene TRBV12-3 or TRBV12-4 combines with J gene TRBJ2-4; 9 bases are shared with TRBD1. This CDR3 is built from 15 residues. Germline trimming cut 6 bases from V and 1 base from J; bases unmatched to any gene: 4. The DNA for the CDR3 is TGTGCCAGCAGCGGACAGGGGTCGGCCAAAAACATTCAGTACTTC. Encoded protein: CASSGQGSAKNIQYF.